This record looks at one T cell receptor beta chain sequence and its context. The antigen remains undetermined. This record comes from a study of post-analysis software for immune sequencing data. Background on the study: Patients with relapsing-remitting, secondary progressive and progressive-relapsing multiple sclerosis courses were all represented.

This CDR3 has 14 amino acids. CDR1 is SGHTA and CDR2 is FQGNSA in the germline V gene. Regarding the study as a whole: Five TRBV segments occurring more often in patients than controls included TRBV5-6, TRBV5-1 and TRBV20-1. Relative to controls, patients with multiple sclerosis showed significantly lower normalized Chao1 diversity.

Researchers reported that TCR beta cDNA libraries carried unique molecular identifiers. MiXCR, applied by TCRdb to the PCR reads, yields one record per CDR3 protein. Among hundreds of thousands of distinct CDR3 sequences, 36% were seen once, and the ten largest hold roughly 4.8%. The sequenced material came from blood. The chain links TRBV7-2 to TRBJ2-7; 7 nucleotides match TRBD2. The DNA end is a closer match to TRBJ2-5, so the J assignment may be wrong. This sequence originates from a girl between 5 and 17 years old with multiple sclerosis. CDR3 region: CASSQRTRHETQYF. CDR3 DNA sequence: TGTGCCAGCAGCCAACGGACTAGGCACGAGACCCAGTACTTC.